These 24 T cell receptor beta chains were all obtained from the same sample, sequenced in a study of shared clonotypes between healthy human individuals. The protocol was immunoSEQ multiplex PCR, while the TCRdb copy is restricted to in-frame clones and leaves out a portion. The table lists over 850,000 clones, around 78% of them singletons. The sample was memory CD4+ T cells from PBMCs. The subset is: CD45RA-negative fraction. These receptors all stem from a man aged 18-30 years in good health. Some clones in this sample may be carry-over from other donors' samples.

The chain couples TRBV5-5 to TRBJ2-7, with D perhaps being TRBD1 or TRBD2 (5 bases each). The length of the CDR3 is 14 residues. CDR1 and CDR2 (germline): SGHKS, YYEKEE (reference sequence). Trimming took off 2 bases at V and 0 bases at J, with 9 bases between the two ends. CDR3 sequence: CASSFWGSSYEQYF. The CDR3 nucleotides are TGTGCCAGCAGCTTCTGGGGGAGCTCCTACGAGCAGTACTTC.

This sequence joins TRBV6-5 and TRBJ2-7; the match to TRBD2 covers 8 bases. Germline V lookup: CDR1 MNHEY, CDR2 SVGAGI. The CDR3 spans 15 residues. With V trimmed by 6 bases and J by 2 bases, 9 bases remained unmatched. CDR3 region: CASSRPPGLAYEQYF. CDR3 coding DNA: TGTGCCAGCAGCAGACCCCCGGGACTAGCCTACGAGCAGTACTTC.

The gene calls are TRBV10-3 and TRBJ1-5; 7 bases match TRBD1. The CDR3 totals 14 residues. Per the germline V gene, CDR1 is ENHRY and CDR2 is SYGVKD. Trimming cost V 4 bases and J 7 bases; bases outside gene matches: 7. CDR3 region: CAISADRADQPQHF. For the CDR3, the DNA is TGTGCCATCAGTGCTGACAGGGCGGACCAGCCCCAGCATTTT.

As regards this clone: The sample has other DNA sequences that encode this CDR3 too. The rearrangement joins TRBV5-1 to TRBJ2-7; unclear D gene. Per the germline V gene, CDR1 is SGHRS and CDR2 is YFSETQ. This CDR3 is built from 14 residues. Deletions cut 1 base from V and 0 bases from J, with 8 bases between. For the CDR3, the DNA is TGCGCCAGCAGCTTGCTTGCTAGCTCCTACGAGCAGTACTTC. Translation gives CASSLLASSYEQYF.

The chain uses TRBV5-6 and TRBJ2-2, with 14 bases aligning to TRBD2. Losses at the gene ends were 3 bases for V and 6 bases for J; bases not matched to a gene: 10. CDR3 size: 18 residues. Germline loops: CDR1 SGHDT, CDR2 YYEEEE. The CDR3 spells CASSSYGLAGGVAGELFF. The CDR3 bases are TGTGCCAGCAGCTCCTACGGACTAGCGGGAGGTGTTGCCGGGGAGCTGTTTTTT. The variable domain in full, with the rest retrieved from reference TRBV5-6 and TRBJ2-2, is DAGVTQSPTHLIKTRGQQVTLRCSPKSGHDTVSWYQQALGQGPQFIFQYYEEEERQRGNFPDRFSGHQFPNYSSELNVNALLLGDSALYLCASSSYGLAGGVAGELFFGEGSRLTVL.

The chain carries TRBV6-1 and TRBJ1-1; D remains unclear. Trimming removed 1 base from V and 1 base from J, with 7 bases in between. The CDR3 sequence is 14 residues long. Germline assignment: CDR1 MNHNS and CDR2 SASEGT. CDR3 nucleotide sequence: TGTGCCAGCAGTGAAGAGCCGTGGAACACTGAAGCTTTCTTT. Protein: CASSEEPWNTEAFF.

This clone was recorded once. This rearrangement joins TRBV7-2 to TRBJ1-2; tentatively, D is TRBD1 (5 bases). This CDR3 contains 15 residues. Germline V gene lookup returns CDR1 SGHTA and CDR2 FQGNSA. Deletions cut 0 bases from V and 8 bases from J, with 16 bases between. The CDR3 nucleotides are TGTGCCAGCAGCTTAGCGCTATGGCAGGGAGGCGGCTACACCTTC. It codes for CASSLALWQGGGYTF.

The J gene is TRBJ2-7, the V gene TRBV5-1; D unclear. Trimming pared 7 bases from V and 6 bases from J, leaving 11 bases between. Germline lookup yields CDR1 SGHRS and CDR2 YFSETQ. This CDR3 has 11 amino acids. This CDR3 is CASGFGLEQYF. The CDR3 coding sequence is TGCGCCAGCGGGTTTGGGCTCGAGCAGTACTTC.

The rearrangement uses TRBV9 and TRBJ1-3, with 9 bases matching TRBD1. The CDR3 spans 15 residues. Germline V lookup: CDR1 SGDLS, CDR2 YYNGEE. V lost 4 bases and J lost 2; bases outside the gene matches: 4. The CDR3 sequence is CASSSRTGAGNTIYF. DNA of the CDR3: TGTGCCAGCAGCTCAAGGACAGGGGCTGGAAACACCATATATTTT.

This clone turned up a few times. Other DNA sequences within the sample encode an identical CDR3. This chain links TRBV5-1 with TRBJ1-1, with 10 nucleotides matching TRBD1. After removal of 0 bases from V and 4 bases from J, the junction contained 0 bases not matched to a gene. In germline, CDR1 is SGHRS, CDR2 YFSETQ. CDR3 length equals 14 residues. DNA of the CDR3: TGCGCCAGCAGCTTGGGGACAGGGGGCACTGAAGCTTTCTTT. This sequence encodes CASSLGTGGTEAFF.

V gene TRBV5-4 combines with J gene TRBJ2-1; 11 bases are a match to TRBD2. Germline-derived CDR1 and CDR2 are SGHNT and YYREEE (reference sequence). The CDR3 runs 15 residues. The V gene end was trimmed by 4 bases and the J gene end by 4 bases; junction bases not matched to a gene: 4. CDR3 nucleotides: TGTGCCAGCAGCCTAGGGACTAGCGGATACAATGAGCAGTTCTTC. Translation: CASSLGTSGYNEQFF.

The chain couples TRBV30 to TRBJ2-2, with 11 bases identical to TRBD2. V trimming: 3 bases; J trimming: 1 base; junction bases outside the gene matches: 4. Germline V CDR1 and CDR2: GTSNPN, SVGIG (reference sequence). This CDR3 contains 16 residues. The CDR3 protein is CAWSLGLAENTGELFF. In DNA form, the CDR3 reads TGTGCCTGGAGCCTGGGACTAGCGGAGAACACCGGGGAGCTGTTTTTT.

The chain couples TRBV4-3 to TRBJ1-1; a weak D match, TRBD1 (5 bases). CDR3 size: 15 residues. The germline V and J ends were trimmed by 0 bases and 7 bases, with 15 bases remaining between them. Germline V gene data show CDR1 as LGHNA and CDR2 as YSLEER. CDR3 bases: TGCGCCAGCAGCCAAGAGCAAATGGGGGGACTTGAAGCTTTCTTT. It encodes CASSQEQMGGLEAFF.

This clone was counted between two and nine times. This chain links TRBV4-1 with TRBJ2-7, with D perhaps matching TRBD2 (5 bases). The V gene's germline CDR1 is MGHRA and CDR2 YSYEKL. The CDR3 sequence is 14 residues long. V lost 1 base and J 4 bases, leaving 11 bases between the germline ends. The CDR3 loop reads CASSQGQTGYEQYF. For the CDR3, the DNA is TGCGCCAGCAGCCAAGGACAAACGGGATACGAGCAGTACTTC.

The gene calls are TRBV28 and TRBJ2-1; no firm D call. Germline V gene data show CDR1 as MDHEN and CDR2 as SYDVKM. V was clipped by 2 bases and J by 6 bases, with 8 bases between them. CDR3 length: 13 amino acids. CDR3 in DNA: TGTGCCAGCAGTTTAAGGTCTCCCAATGAGCAGTTCTTC. It specifies CASSLRSPNEQFF.

This clone was found a few times. This CDR3 is also generated by other DNA sequences in the sample. This chain connects TRBV19 to TRBJ1-2, with D possibly being TRBD1 (5 bases). Between the trimmed V and J ends, which lost 5 bases and 2 bases, there was a span of 12 bases. CDR1 and CDR2 (germline): LNHDA, SQIVND (reference sequence). This CDR3 comprises 14 residues. The CDR3 here is CASSRQGSNYGYTF. CDR3 nucleotide sequence: TGTGCCAGTAGTCGTCAGGGATCAAACTATGGCTACACCTTC. Supplemented by reference TRBV19 and TRBJ1-2, the full variable domain reads DGGITQSPKYLFRKEGQNVTLSCEQNLNHDAMYWYRQDPGQGLRLIYYSQIVNDFQKGDIAEGYSVSREKKESFPLTVTSAQKNPTAFYLCASSRQGSNYGYTFGSGTRLTVV.

For the CDR3, the DNA is TGTGCCTGGAGTGCCGAAAACTATGGCTACACCTTC. It is translated as CAWSAENYGYTF. This rearrangement joins TRBV30 to TRBJ1-2, with D hard to call. Germline V gives CDR1 GTSNPN, CDR2 SVGIG (reference sequence). This CDR3 is 12 amino acids long. The V and J ends lost 1 base and 2 bases respectively, with 5 bases between them.

As for this clone: Other nucleotide sequences from this sample produce the same CDR3. This chain links TRBV11-3 with TRBJ2-1; D is perhaps TRBD1 (5 bases). CDR1 is SGHNT, CDR2 YENEEA, per germline. The germline V and J ends were trimmed by 1 base and 4 bases, with 5 bases remaining between them. CDR3 length: 13 amino acids. Here the CDR3 reads CASSLGQYNEQFF. DNA of the CDR3: TGTGCCAGCAGCTTAGGACAGTACAATGAGCAGTTCTTC. The full variable domain, rest sourced from reference TRBV11-3 and TRBJ2-1, is EAGVVQSPRYKIIEKKQPVAFWCNPISGHNTLYWYLQNLGQGPELLIRYENEEAVDDSQLPKDRFSAERLKGVDSTLKIQPAELGDSAVYLCASSLGQYNEQFFGPGTRLTVL.

The V and J genes are TRBV5-8 and TRBJ2-1; D tentatively fits TRBD1 or TRBD2 (5 bases each). CDR1 is SGHTS and CDR2 is YDEGEE in the germline V gene. V gave up 4 bases and J gave up 7 bases, with 15 bases separating them. The CDR3 contains 14 residues. The DNA for the CDR3 is TGTGCCAGCAGCCCCTCGGGACGGTGGAATGAGCAGTTCTTC. Its translation: CASSPSGRWNEQFF.

The chain uses TRBV7-6 and TRBJ2-5; the D is unclear. The CDR3 sequence is 14 residues long. V lost 2 bases to trimming and J lost 0 bases, with 7 bases between them. CDR1 SGHVS and CDR2 FNYEAQ come from the germline V gene. The CDR3 bases are TGTGCCAGCAGCTTACCCGGACACCAAGAGACCCAGTACTTC. Its protein is CASSLPGHQETQYF.

V usage is TRBV6-1 and J usage is TRBJ1-1; 7 bases are shared with TRBD1. The length of the CDR3 is 14 residues. V shed 4 bases, J shed 1 base, and the junction held 3 bases outside the gene matches. Looked up from germline, CDR1 is MNHNS and CDR2 is SASEGT. CDR3 region: CASSGRTGNTEAFF. CDR3 DNA: TGTGCCAGCAGTGGGCGGACAGGGAACACTGAAGCTTTCTTT.

This clone has a handful of counts. This chain uses TRBV19 with TRBJ1-5; no firm D call. Germline V gives CDR1 LNHDA, CDR2 SQIVND (reference sequence). V lost 8 bases and J lost 2, with 7 bases in between. The CDR3 runs to 12 residues. In DNA form, the CDR3 reads TGTGCCAGTGCCTCCGGCAATCAGCCCCAGCATTTT. This codes for CASASGNQPQHF.

The chain employs TRBV5-4 and TRBJ2-2; D is undetermined. The CDR3 runs 14 residues. The germline V gene encodes CDR1 SGHNT and CDR2 YYREEE (reference sequence). V lost 0 bases and J 1 base, leaving 4 bases between the germline ends. DNA for the CDR3: TGTGCCAGCAGCTTGGACAGGAACACCGGGGAGCTGTTTTTT. It encodes CASSLDRNTGELFF.

The V call is TRBV2, the J call TRBJ2-2; D remains ambiguous. The CDR3 loop spans 13 amino acids. V lost 8 bases, J lost 0 bases, and 7 bases lay in between. In germline, CDR1 is SNHLY, CDR2 FYNNEI. This CDR3 is CASRASNTGELFF. CDR3 sequence (DNA): TGTGCCAGCCGTGCCTCGAACACCGGGGAGCTGTTTTTT.